The source of this TCR beta chain is a study of OX40 agonist ivuxolimab in advanced cancers. Turning to the overall study: Ivuxolimab was a fully human IgG2 agonistic monoclonal antibody targeting the costimulatory receptor OX40 (CD134). Intravenous ivuxolimab was administered to patients every 2 weeks at six dose levels: 0.01, 0.1, 0.3, 1.5, 3 and 10 mg/kg. Among the 52 dose-escalation patients, around 19 had hepatocellular carcinoma, around 15 melanoma, 9 renal cell carcinoma and 9 head and neck cancer. A male proportion of around 83% and a mean age of about 60 years, ranging from 23 to 79, were recorded for the dose-escalation cohort. Prior anti-PD-1, anti-PD-L1 or anti-CTLA-4 therapy was permitted, and 40% to 50% of dose-escalation patients had received checkpoint inhibitors. Partial responses occurred in three dose-escalation patients: two with cutaneous melanoma and one with hepatocellular carcinoma. Peripheral TCRbeta sequencing aimed to test whether ivuxolimab altered TCR sequence diversity and caused clonal T-cell expansion. The monotherapy dose-escalation portion (N ≈ 55 patients) of the phase I ivuxolimab trial is reported in the paper.

Patients with autoimmune disease history or receiving systemic immunosuppression were excluded from the trial. In every dose cohort, peripheral blood was drawn for TCR sequencing at baseline, cycle 4 day 1, and cycle 7 day 1. Samples came from an open-label, multicenter, first-in-human phase I dose-escalation trial of ivuxolimab. Adults with locally advanced or metastatic head and neck squamous cell, hepatocellular, melanoma or renal cell carcinoma were enrolled in the trial. Before TCR sequencing, CD4+ T cells and CD8+ T cells were sorted from peripheral blood as separate populations. The research as a whole found: The antigen specificity of the clonally expanded peripheral T cells was not determined. Low levels of normalized T-cell clonal expansion were also seen in some nonresponding patients. After ivuxolimab, more expanded clones were found on average in CD8+ T cells than in CD4+ T cells. At doses from 0.1 to 3.0 mg/kg, clonal expansion was seen in both CD4+ and CD8+ blood T cells between baseline and week 6. In the 0.1-3.0 mg/kg groups, partial responders had among the lowest normalized peripheral clonal expansion, particularly in CD8+ T cells.

As concerns this clone: It has no known antigen specificity. Base qualities are not recorded, but no much larger clone differs from it by a single base.

V and J are trimmed by 0 bases and 8 bases, and the gene matches miss 8 bases of the junction. The CDR3 measures 17 amino acids from cysteine to phenylalanine. The sequence is cut down to CDR3 DNA, 51 bases in frame from base 1. From a lookup of the germline V gene, CDR1 and CDR2 are ENHRY and SYGVKD. To sequence the TCRbeta CDR3 region, genomic DNA was isolated from the sorted cells. TCRbeta CDR3 regions were sequenced using the immunoSEQ Assay. TCRdb limited this immuneACCESS table to in-frame rearrangements with V and J called. A share of clones is missing; checked studies link under half to unresolved V genes, and the rest is unexplained. The sample has 90,000 to 100,000 clones on record, approximately 83% of them singletons. The ten largest clones take up more than 1.4% of the sample.

The V and J genes are TRBV10-3 and TRBJ2-1; a stretch of 12 junction bases matches TRBD2. The source material was CD4+ or CD8+ T cells sorted from blood, sampled in a trial of the OX40 agonist ivuxolimab. The receptor was derived from an adult with an advanced solid tumor such as melanoma, head and neck, liver or kidney cancer. At the DNA level, the sequence is TGTGCCATCAGTGAGTCGACAGGACTAGCGGGACTGGATGAGCAGTTCTTC. Its protein is CAISESTGLAGLDEQFF.